This TCR beta chain was profiled in a study of brain T cells in children with intractable seizures (TCRdb year 2021). For context, the study as a whole: Resected brain tissue from more than 40 pediatric epilepsy surgery cases was first screened for immune gene transcripts using a NanoString immunology panel. Among the approximately twelve selected surgery cases, pre-surgery blood was additionally sequenced for eight, leaving four cases with brain tissue only. Results the study describes overall, beyond this receptor: Viral specificity was inferred solely from CDR3 sequence similarity, and the HCMV serostatus of the patients was not known. Sequencing depth differed between pre- and post-surgery blood, so clones missing from the pre-surgery sample may reflect undersampling.

The immunoSEQ assay was applied to genomic DNA to generate the TCR beta chain sequences. The original pipeline was this. CDR3 sequences not starting with the conserved framework cysteine at position 104 were manually removed. To get clonality, the normalized Shannon's Diversity Index was subtracted from one, giving values from 0 (maximal diversity) to 1 (oligoclonal). Chi-squared comparison-of-proportions tests were used to check whether the frequency of the same CDR3 differed between samples, for example brain versus blood. Public clonotypes were identified by searching immuneACCESS, and similarity to known antiviral clonotypes was assessed with the VDJdb browser. TCRdb re-hosts the immuneACCESS table, in-frame sequences only. Its copies lack some clones; in the studies checked, an unresolved V gene accounts for under half of them, and the cause for the rest is not known. V and J calls plus clone size are reproduced from that table; the DNA served to infer D and trimming. The table for this sample lists a few hundred thousand clones; over 90% of them were counted only once. The top ten constitute under 7% of the sample.

The meaning of the sample's time point label: blood from clinic visit 5 months post-surgery; TSC patient then seizure free. The surgery cases showing the highest brain T cell transcript signatures were chosen for TCR beta chain sequencing of brain tissue and, when available, of blood. Before surgery, the patients had been given at least one anti-epileptic drug. TCR-sequenced patients were children with drug-resistant epilepsy due to tuberous sclerosis complex, focal cortical dysplasia, Rasmussen encephalitis or hemimegalencephaly. Bulk genomic DNA was isolated from unsorted brain tissue and whole blood using the Monarch genomic DNA purification kit. As for this clone: Its target antigen remains unknown. No quality values exist for individual bases; no much larger clone is one base distant.

The CDR3 covers 14 residues, taking in both the cysteine and the phenylalanine. The DNA shown is the 42-base CDR3, in frame from base 1. From the germline V gene (reference sequence), CDR1 is SEHNR and CDR2 is FQNEAQ. V loses 0 bases, J loses 4 bases, and the germline ends lie 9 bases apart. The clonotype comes from a boy younger than two with tuberous sclerosis and intractable seizures. This chain joins TRBV7-9 to TRBJ1-2; the D gene lacks a confident call. The sample in question was peripheral blood, obtained less than 6 months after surgery. The CDR3: CASSLALSSYGYTF. The DNA sequence is as follows: TGTGCCAGCAGCTTAGCGTTGTCCAGCTATGGCTACACCTTC.